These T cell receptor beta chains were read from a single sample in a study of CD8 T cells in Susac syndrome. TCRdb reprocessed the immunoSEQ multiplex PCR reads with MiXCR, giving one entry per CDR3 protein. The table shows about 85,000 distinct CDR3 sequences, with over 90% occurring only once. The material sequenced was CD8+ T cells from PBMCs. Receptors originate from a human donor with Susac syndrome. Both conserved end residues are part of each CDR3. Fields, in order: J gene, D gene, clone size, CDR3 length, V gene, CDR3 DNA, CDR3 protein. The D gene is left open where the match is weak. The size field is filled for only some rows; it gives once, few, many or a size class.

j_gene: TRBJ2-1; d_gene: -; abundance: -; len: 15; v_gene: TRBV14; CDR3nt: TGTGCCAGCAGCCAAGTAGCAGGCCTAGACAATGAGCAGTTCTTC; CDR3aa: CASSQVAGLDNEQFF
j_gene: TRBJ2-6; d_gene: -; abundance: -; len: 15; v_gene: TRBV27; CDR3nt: TGTGCCAGCAGTTTTTGGGTAACTGGGGCCAACGTCCTGACTTTC; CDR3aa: CASSFWVTGANVLTF
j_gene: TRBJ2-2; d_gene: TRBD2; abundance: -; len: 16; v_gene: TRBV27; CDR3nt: TGTGCCAGCAGTTTGGGACTAGCGGGAGAGAGCGGGGAGCTGTTTTTT; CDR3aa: CASSLGLAGESGELFF
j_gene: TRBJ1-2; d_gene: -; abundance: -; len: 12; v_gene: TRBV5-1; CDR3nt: TGCGCCAGCAGCTTGGCGGGGGATGGCTACACCTTC; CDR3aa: CASSLAGDGYTF
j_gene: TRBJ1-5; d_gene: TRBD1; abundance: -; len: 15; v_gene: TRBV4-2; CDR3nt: TGTGCCAGCAGCTACGGGACAGATAGCAATCAGCCCCAGCATTTT; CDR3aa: CASSYGTDSNQPQHF
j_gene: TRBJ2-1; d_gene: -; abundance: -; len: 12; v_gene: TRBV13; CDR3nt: TGTGCCAGCAGCTCCGGTAACAATGAGCAGTTCTTC; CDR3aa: CASSSGNNEQFF
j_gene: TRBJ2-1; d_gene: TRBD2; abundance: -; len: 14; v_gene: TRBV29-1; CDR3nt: TGCAGCGCCGAACGGGAGGAAGATTACAATGAGCAGTTCTTC; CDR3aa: CSAEREEDYNEQFF
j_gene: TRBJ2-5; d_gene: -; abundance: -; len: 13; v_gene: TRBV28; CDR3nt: TGTGCCAGTAGAAGCTCCTTGGGGGAGACCCAGTACTTC; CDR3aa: CASRSSLGETQYF
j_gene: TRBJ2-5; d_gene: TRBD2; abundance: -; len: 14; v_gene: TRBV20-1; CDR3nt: TGCAGTGCCCCCGGGACTAGCGGGAAGGAGACCCAGTACTTC; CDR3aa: CSAPGTSGKETQYF
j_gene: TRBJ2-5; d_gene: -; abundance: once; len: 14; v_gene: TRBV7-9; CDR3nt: TGTGCCAGCAGCCACGGACGTGCCCCGGAGACCCAGTACTTC; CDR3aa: CASSHGRAPETQYF
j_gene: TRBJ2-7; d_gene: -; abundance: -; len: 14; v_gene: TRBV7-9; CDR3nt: TGTGCCAGCAGCTTAGGCGGGACTGGATACGAGCAGTACTTC; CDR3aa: CASSLGGTGYEQYF
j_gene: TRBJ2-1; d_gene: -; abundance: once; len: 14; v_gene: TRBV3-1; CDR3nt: TGTGCCAGCAGCCAAGATCTGGGGTACAATGAGCAGTTCTTC; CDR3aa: CASSQDLGYNEQFF
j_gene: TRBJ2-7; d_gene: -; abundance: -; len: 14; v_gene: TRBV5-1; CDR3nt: TGCGCCAGCAGCCTAAACGGCGTAGCCTACGAGCAGTACTTC; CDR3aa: CASSLNGVAYEQYF
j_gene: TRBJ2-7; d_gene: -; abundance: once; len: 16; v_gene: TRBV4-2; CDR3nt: TGTGCCAGCAGCCCCGATAGTTACAGAGGCGCCTACGAGCAGTACTTC; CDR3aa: CASSPDSYRGAYEQYF
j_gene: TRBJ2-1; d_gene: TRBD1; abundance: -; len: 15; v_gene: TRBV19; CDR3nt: TGTGCCAGTAGTATTGGACAGGGGGCGGACAATGAGCAGTTCTTC; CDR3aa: CASSIGQGADNEQFF
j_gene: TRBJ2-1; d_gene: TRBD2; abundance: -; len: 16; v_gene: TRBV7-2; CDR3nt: TGTGCCAGCACCCAACAAGTAGCGGGATTGTACAATGAGCAGTTCTTC; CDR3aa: CASTQQVAGLYNEQFF
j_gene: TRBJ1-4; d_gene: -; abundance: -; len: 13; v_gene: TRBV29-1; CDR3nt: TGCAGCGCCTTGACAGGAGATAATGAAAAACTGTTTTTT; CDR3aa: CSALTGDNEKLFF
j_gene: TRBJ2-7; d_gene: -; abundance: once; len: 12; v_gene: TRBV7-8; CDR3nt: TGTGCCAGCAGCTTAGCGGTATACGAGCAGTACTTC; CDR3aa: CASSLAVYEQYF
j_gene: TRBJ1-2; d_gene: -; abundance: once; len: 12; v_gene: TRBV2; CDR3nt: TGTGCCAGCAGTCCCGACGGGGATGGCTACACCTTC; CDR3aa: CASSPDGDGYTF
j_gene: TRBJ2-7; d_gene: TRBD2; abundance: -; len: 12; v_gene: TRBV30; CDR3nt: TGTGCCTGGGGGGGACTAAGCTACGAGCAGTACTTC; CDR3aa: CAWGGLSYEQYF
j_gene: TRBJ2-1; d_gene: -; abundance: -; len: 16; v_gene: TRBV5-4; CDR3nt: TGTGCCAGCAGCGAAACCTCGGGGGCCTCCTACAATGAGCAGTTCTTC; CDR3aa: CASSETSGASYNEQFF
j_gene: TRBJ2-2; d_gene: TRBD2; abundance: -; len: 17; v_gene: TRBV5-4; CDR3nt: TGTGCCAGCAGTTTTGTTAGCGGGAGGCCTCCAGGCGGGGAGCTGTTTTTT; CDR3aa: CASSFVSGRPPGGELFF
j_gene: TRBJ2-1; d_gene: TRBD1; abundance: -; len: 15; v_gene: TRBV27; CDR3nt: TGTGCCAGCACCTCTGGGACAGGGGGAATGAATGAGCAGTTCTTC; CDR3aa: CASTSGTGGMNEQFF
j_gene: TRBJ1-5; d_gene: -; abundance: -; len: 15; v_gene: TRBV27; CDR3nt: TGTGCCAGCAGTTCCGGGACCGAGGTTCATCAGCCCCAGCATTTT; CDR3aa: CASSSGTEVHQPQHF
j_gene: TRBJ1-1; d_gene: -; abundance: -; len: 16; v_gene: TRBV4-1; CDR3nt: TGCGCCAGCAGCCCCTCACAGGGTACAGTCGGGATTGAAGCTTTCTTT; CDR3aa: CASSPSQGTVGIEAFF
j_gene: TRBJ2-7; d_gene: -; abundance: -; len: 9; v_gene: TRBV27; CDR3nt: TGTGCCATCCCGACATCACAGTACTTC; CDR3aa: CAIPTSQYF
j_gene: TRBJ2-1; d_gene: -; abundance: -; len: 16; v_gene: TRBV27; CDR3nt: TGTGCCAGCAGCTTGGAGGGGTTGAGCTCCTACAATGAGCAGTTCTTC; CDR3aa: CASSLEGLSSYNEQFF
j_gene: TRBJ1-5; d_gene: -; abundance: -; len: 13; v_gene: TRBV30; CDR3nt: TGTGCCTGGACAACGGGGGGCGGGGAGCCCCAGCATTTT; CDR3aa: CAWTTGGGEPQHF
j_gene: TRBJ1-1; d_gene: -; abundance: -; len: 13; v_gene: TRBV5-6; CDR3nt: TGTGCCAGCAGCTTGGGTGGGAGTGCTGAAGCTTTCTTT; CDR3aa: CASSLGGSAEAFF
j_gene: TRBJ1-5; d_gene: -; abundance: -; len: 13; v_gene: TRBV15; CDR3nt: TGTGCCACCAGCGAGGGGAGCAATCAGCCCCAGCATTTT; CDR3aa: CATSEGSNQPQHF
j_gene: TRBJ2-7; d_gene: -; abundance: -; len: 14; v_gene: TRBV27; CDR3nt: TGTGCCAGCAGTTTACAGGGGTTCGCTTACGAGCAGTACTTC; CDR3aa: CASSLQGFAYEQYF
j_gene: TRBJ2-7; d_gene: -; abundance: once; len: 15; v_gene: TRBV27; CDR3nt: TGTGCCAGCAGTTTAGTGGGAGACAGTTCCTACGAGCAGTACTTC; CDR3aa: CASSLVGDSSYEQYF
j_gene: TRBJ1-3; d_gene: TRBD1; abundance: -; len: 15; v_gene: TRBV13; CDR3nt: TGTGCCAGCAGTTCCGGGACAGCCTCTGGAAACACCATATATTTT; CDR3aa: CASSSGTASGNTIYF
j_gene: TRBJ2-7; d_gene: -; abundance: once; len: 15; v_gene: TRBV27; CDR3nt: TGTGCCAGCAGTTTCCGGGGGGCGAAAACCTACGAGCAGTACTTC; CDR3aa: CASSFRGAKTYEQYF
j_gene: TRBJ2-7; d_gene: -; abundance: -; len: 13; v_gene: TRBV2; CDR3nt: TGTGCCACCCACGTGGGGGCGGTCTACGAGCAGTACTTC; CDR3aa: CATHVGAVYEQYF
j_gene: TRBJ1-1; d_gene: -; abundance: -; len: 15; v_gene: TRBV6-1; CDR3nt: TGTGCCAGCTGGTTCGACGGGGGGACGGGCACTGAAGCTTTCTTT; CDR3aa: CASWFDGGTGTEAFF
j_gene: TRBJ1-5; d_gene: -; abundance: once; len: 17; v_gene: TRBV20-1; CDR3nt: TGCAGTGCTCCCAATACAGGGAAAGCGGGGAGCAATCAGCCCCAGCATTTT; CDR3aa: CSAPNTGKAGSNQPQHF
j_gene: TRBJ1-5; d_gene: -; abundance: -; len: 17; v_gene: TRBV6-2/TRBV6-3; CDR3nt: TGTGCCAGCAGTCCCGACAGATTGGGGTATAGCAATCAGCCCCAGCATTTT; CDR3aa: CASSPDRLGYSNQPQHF
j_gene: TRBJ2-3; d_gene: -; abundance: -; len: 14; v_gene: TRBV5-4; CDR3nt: TGTGCCAGCAGCTTGGAAGACAGCACAGATACGCAGTATTTT; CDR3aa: CASSLEDSTDTQYF
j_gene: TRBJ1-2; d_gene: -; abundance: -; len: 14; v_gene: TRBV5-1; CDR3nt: TGCGCCAGCAGCCCTGGGGAGCTTAACTATGGCTACACCTTC; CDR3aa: CASSPGELNYGYTF
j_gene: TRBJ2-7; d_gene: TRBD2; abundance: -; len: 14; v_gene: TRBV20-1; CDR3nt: TGCAGTGCTAGGTCTAGCGGGGGCACCTACGAGCAGTACTTC; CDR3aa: CSARSSGGTYEQYF
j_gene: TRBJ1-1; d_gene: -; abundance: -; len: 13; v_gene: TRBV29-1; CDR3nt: TGCAGCGTACGACAGAACCCGAACACTGAAGCTTTCTTT; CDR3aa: CSVRQNPNTEAFF
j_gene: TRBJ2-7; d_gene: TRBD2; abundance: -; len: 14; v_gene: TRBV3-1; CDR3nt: TGCGCCAGCAGCCATGGGACTAGCGGGAGTTCTCAGTACTTC; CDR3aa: CASSHGTSGSSQYF
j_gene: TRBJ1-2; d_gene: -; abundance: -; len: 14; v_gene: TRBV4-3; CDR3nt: TGCGCCAGCAGCCAAGGTCGGGGCCTCTATGGCTACACCTTC; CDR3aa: CASSQGRGLYGYTF
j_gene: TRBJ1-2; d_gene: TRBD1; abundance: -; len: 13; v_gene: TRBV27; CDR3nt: TGTGCCAGCAGACCGGGACAGGGGGTGGGCTACACCTTC; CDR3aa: CASRPGQGVGYTF
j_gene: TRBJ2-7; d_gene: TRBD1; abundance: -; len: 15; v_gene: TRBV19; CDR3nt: TGTGCCAGTAGTACCCCGGACAGGGCCTCCTACGAGCAGTACTTC; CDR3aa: CASSTPDRASYEQYF
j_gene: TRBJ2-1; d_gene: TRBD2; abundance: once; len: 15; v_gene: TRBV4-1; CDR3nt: TGCGCCAGCAGCCTAACTAGCGGGAGGACGCATGAGCAGTTCTTC; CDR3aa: CASSLTSGRTHEQFF
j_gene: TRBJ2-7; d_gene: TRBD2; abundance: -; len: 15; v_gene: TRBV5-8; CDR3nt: TGTGCCAGCAGCTCGGGACTAGCGGGGCTCGAGGAGCAGTACTTC; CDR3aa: CASSSGLAGLEEQYF
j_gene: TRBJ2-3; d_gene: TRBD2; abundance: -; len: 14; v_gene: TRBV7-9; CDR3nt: TGTGCCAGCAGAGGCCTAGCGGGCACAGATACGCAGTATTTT; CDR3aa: CASRGLAGTDTQYF
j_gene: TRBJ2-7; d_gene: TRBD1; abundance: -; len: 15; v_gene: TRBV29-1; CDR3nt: TGCAGCGTTGATTACCGGGACAGGGGGAGCTACGAGCAGTACTTC; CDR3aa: CSVDYRDRGSYEQYF
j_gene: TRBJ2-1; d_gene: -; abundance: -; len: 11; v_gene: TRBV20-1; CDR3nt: TGCAGTGCTGACCACTACAATGAGCAGTTCTTC; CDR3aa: CSADHYNEQFF